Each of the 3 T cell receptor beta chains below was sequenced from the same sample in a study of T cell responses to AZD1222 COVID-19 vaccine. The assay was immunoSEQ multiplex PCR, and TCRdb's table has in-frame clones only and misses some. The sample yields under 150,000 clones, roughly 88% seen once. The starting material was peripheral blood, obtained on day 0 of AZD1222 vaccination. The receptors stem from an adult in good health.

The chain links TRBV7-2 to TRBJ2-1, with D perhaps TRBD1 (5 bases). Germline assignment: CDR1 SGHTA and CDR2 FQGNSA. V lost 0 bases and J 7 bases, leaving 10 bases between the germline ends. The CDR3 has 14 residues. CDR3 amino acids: CASSLAPRVNEQFF. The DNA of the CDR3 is TGTGCCAGCAGCTTAGCTCCCAGGGTTAATGAGCAGTTCTTC.

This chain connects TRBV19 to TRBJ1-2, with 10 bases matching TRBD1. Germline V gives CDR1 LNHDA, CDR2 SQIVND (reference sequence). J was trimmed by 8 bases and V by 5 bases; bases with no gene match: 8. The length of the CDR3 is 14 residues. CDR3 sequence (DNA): TGTGCCAGTAGTCATCGGGACAGGGGCATAGGCTACACCTTC. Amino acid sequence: CASSHRDRGIGYTF.

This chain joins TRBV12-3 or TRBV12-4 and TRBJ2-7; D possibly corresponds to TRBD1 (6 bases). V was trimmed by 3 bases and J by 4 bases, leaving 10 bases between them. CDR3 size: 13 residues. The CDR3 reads CASSLPTGYEQYF. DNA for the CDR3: TGTGCCAGCAGTTTGCCTACAGGGTACGAGCAGTACTTC.